The clone carrying this TCR beta chain was seen many times. This sample was included in a study of T cell repertoires in cytomegalovirus infection. MiXCR was run by TCRdb on the reads, yielding one entry per CDR3 protein. The sample contains 300,000 to 400,000 distinct CDR3 sequences, 9.5% of which appear only once. V lost 5 bases and J lost 8; bases outside the gene matches: 12. This CDR3 has 15 amino acids. Germline CDR1 is SGHTA and CDR2 is FQGNSA. The genes are TRBV7-2 and TRBJ2-1; 7 bases fit TRBD2. This sequence was found in a human donor in good health (CMV status not recorded). Some clones in this sample may be carry-over from other donors' samples. Sequenced input: PBMCs. Written as DNA, the CDR3 is TGTGCCAGCAGCAACGGTGGACTAGGAGCGTATGAGCAGTTCTTC. The encoded protein is CASSNGGLGAYEQFF.